One T cell receptor (beta chain) is described in this entry. Its specific antigen is unknown. Nothing much larger sits one base from this clone, and base qualities are not available. V is pruned by 4 bases and J by 0 bases, leaving 3 bases of the junction without a gene match. Looking up the germline V gene yields CDR1 MNHNS and CDR2 SASEGT. Measured from the cysteine to the phenylalanine, the CDR3 is 16 residues long. Only CDR3 DNA remains: 48 bases, in frame from the first base. The sample comes from a study of technical replicates of blood from a handful of donors (dated by TCRdb to the late 2010s). The receptor library was made with the immunoSEQ multiplex PCR assay. The table was pulled from immuneACCESS by TCRdb, which kept in-frame rearrangements only. Such tables lose some clones; where checked, under half of the loss comes from unresolved V genes, and the rest has no known cause. This sample has around 63,000 clones in its table, and roughly 98% of those were observed once. Jointly, the top ten make up roughly 0.16% of the sample.

The rearrangement joined TRBV6-1 to TRBJ2-6; 7 bases in between match TRBD1. The clonotype comes from a human donor in good health. The sequenced material came from T cells isolated from PBMCs. The CDR3 region has the sequence CASSGQGLSGANVLTF. The DNA reads as follows: TGTGCCAGCAGTGGACAGGGCCTCTCTGGGGCCAACGTCCTGACTTTC.